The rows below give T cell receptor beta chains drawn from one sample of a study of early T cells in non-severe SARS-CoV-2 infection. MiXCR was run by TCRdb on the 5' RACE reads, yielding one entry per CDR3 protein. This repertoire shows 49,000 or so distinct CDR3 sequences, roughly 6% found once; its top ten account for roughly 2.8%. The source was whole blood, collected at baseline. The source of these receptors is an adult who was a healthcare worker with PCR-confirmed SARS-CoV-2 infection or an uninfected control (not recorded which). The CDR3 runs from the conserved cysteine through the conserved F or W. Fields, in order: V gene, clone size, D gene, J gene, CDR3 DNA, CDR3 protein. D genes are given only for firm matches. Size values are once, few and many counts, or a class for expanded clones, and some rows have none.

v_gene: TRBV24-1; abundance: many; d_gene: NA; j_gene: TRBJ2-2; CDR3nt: TGTGCCACCAGTGATGGTAGCGGGGAGCTGTTTTTT; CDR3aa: CATSDGSGELFF
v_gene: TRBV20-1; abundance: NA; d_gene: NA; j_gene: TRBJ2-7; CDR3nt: TGCAGTGCTAGATGGGCCGGCGTTGGGGGCTACGAGCAGTACTTC; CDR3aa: CSARWAGVGGYEQYF
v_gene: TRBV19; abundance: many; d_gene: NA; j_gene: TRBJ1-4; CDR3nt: TGTGCCAGTAGTACGTTCAGGGGTGCAACTAATGAAAAACTGTTTTTT; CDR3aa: CASSTFRGATNEKLFF
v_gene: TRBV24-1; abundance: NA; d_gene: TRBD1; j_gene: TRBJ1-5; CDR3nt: TGTGCCACCAGTGGGGGGACAGGGGTTGGAAATCAGCCCCAGCATTTT; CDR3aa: CATSGGTGVGNQPQHF
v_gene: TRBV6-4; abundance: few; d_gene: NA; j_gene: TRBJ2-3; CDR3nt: TGTGCCAGCAGAGCCCTTGGGGGGTCAGATACGCAGTATTTT; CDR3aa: CASRALGGSDTQYF
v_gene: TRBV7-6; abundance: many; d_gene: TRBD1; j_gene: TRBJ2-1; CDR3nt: TGTGCCAGCAGCTTAGCGAGTGCGACAGGGGACAGAGTTTTC; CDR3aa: CASSLASATGDRVF
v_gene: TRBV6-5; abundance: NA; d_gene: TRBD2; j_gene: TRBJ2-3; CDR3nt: TGTGCCAGCAGTTTCGGGGTAGCGGGGGGAACAGATACGCAGTATTTT; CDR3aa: CASSFGVAGGTDTQYF
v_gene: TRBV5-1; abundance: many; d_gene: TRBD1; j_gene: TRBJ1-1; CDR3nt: TGCGCCAGCAGCTCGACCACGACAGGGGGCACTGAAGCTTTCTTT; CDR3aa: CASSSTTTGGTEAFF
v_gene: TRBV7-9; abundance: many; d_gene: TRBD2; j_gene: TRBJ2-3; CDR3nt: TGTGCCAGCAGCCTCCTAGGGGGGACTAGAACCACAGATACGCAGTATTTT; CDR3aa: CASSLLGGTRTTDTQYF
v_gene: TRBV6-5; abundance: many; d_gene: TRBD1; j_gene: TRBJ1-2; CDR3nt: TGTGCCAGCAGCCTCAAAGGGACAGCTAACTATGGCTACACCTTC; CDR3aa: CASSLKGTANYGYTF
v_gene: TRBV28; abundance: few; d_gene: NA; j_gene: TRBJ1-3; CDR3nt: TGTGCCAGCAGTTTAGCGGGGGACACCATATATTTT; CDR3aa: CASSLAGDTIYF
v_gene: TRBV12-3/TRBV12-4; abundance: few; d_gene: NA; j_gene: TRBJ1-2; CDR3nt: TGTGCCAGCACCCCCTCCTCTTATGGCTACACCTTC; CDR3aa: CASTPSSYGYTF
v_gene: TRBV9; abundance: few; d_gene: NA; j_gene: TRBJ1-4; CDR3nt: TGTGCCAGCAGCGTAGCCGGGACGAAAGTAGGAAAACTGTTTTTT; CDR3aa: CASSVAGTKVGKLFF
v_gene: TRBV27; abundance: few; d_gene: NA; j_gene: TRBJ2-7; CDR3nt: TGTGCCAGCAGTTTATTAGTGGGGGACTACGAGCAGTACTTC; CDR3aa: CASSLLVGDYEQYF
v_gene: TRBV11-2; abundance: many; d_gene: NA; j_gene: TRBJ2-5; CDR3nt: TGTGCCAGCAGCTTATTTCTCCTGGACCGACAGGTCAAAGAGACCCAGTACTTC; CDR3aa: CASSLFLLDRQVKETQYF
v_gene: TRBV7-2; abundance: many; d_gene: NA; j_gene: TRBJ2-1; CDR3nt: TGTGCCAGCAGCTTAACCATCAGGATCGGGTCCTACAATGAGCAGTTCTTC; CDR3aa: CASSLTIRIGSYNEQFF
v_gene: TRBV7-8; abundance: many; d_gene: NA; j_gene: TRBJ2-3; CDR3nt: TGTGCCAGCAGCTTAGAGGGTGCTAGCACAGATACGCAGTATTTT; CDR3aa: CASSLEGASTDTQYF
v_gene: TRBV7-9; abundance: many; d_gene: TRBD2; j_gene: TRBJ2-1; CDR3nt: TGTGCCAGCAGCCGGACTAGAGGAGGGCGGAATGAGCAGTTCTTC; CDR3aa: CASSRTRGGRNEQFF
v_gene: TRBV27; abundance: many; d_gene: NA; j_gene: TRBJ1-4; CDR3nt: TGTGCCAGCAGTTCGAGACAGTATAATGAAAAACTGTTTTTT; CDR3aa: CASSSRQYNEKLFF
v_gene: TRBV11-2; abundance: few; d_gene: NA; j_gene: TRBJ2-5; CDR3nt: TGTGCCAGCAGCTTAGTACCCATGCAAGAGACCCAGTACTTC; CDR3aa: CASSLVPMQETQYF
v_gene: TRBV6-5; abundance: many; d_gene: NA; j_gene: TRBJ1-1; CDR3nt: TGTGCCAGCAGCCGGGCGATCGGCACTGAAGCTTTCTTT; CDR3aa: CASSRAIGTEAFF
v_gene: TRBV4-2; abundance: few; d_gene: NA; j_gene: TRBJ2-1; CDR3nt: TGTGCCAGCAGCCTGGAGGTGAGGGCCCTCGGTGAGCAGTTCTTC; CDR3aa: CASSLEVRALGEQFF
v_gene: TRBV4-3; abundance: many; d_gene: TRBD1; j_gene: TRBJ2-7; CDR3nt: TGCGCCAGCAGCCAAGAGTATCCGGGACAGGGACCTCAAACCTACGAGCAGTACTTC; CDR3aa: CASSQEYPGQGPQTYEQYF
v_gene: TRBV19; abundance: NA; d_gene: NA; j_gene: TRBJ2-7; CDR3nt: TGTGCCAGTTTCCAGGGAGGCGAGCAGTACTTC; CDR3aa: CASFQGGEQYF
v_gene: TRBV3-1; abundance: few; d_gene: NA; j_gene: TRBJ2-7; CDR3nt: TGTGCCAGCAGCCCTTTAGGAGGCGAGCAGTACTTC; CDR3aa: CASSPLGGEQYF
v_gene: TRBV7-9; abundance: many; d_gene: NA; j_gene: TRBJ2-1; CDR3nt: TGTGCCAGCAGCTTGTATCAGACTACCAGCTACAATGAGCAGTTCTTC; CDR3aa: CASSLYQTTSYNEQFF
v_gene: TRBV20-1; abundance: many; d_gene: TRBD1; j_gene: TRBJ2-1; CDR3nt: TGCAGTGCTAGAATGACAGGGGGAGAAATAGATGAGCAGTTCTTC; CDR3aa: CSARMTGGEIDEQFF
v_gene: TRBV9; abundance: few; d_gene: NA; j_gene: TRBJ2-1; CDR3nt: TGTGCCAGCAGCGTGGGGTTCTACAATGAGCAGTTCTTC; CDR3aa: CASSVGFYNEQFF
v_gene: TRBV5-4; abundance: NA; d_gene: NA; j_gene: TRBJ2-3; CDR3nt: TGTGCCAGCAGCTTGGTCGCGTCGGGTACAGATACGCAGTATTTT; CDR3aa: CASSLVASGTDTQYF
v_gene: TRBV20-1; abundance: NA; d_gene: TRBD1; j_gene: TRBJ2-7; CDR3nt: TGCAGTGCTAGGCCCCACAGGGGCAACTACGAGCAGTACTTC; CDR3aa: CSARPHRGNYEQYF
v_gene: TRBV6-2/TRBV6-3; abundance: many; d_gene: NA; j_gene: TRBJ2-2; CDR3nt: TGTGCCAGCAGATTCGGACATAACACCGGGGAGCTGTTTTTT; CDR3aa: CASRFGHNTGELFF
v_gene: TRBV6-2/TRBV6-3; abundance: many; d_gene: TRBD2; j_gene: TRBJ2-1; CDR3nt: TGTGCCAGCAGTTACCACGGACTAGCGGGGGTCTACAATGAGCAGTTCTTC; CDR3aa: CASSYHGLAGVYNEQFF
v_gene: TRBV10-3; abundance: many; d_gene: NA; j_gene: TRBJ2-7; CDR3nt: TGTGCCATCAGTGGACAGGACTACGAGCAGTACTTC; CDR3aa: CAISGQDYEQYF
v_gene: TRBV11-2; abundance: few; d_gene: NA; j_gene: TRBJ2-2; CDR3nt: TGTGCCAGCAGCTTAGCAGGGGTCACCGGGGAGCTGTTTTTT; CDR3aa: CASSLAGVTGELFF
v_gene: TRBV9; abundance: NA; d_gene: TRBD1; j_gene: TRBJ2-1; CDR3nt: TGTGCCAGCAGCACAAGGACAGGGTACAATGAGCAGTTCTTC; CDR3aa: CASSTRTGYNEQFF
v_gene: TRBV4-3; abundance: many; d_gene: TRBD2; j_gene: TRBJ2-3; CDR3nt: TGCGCCAGCAGCCAAGATAGGGGACTAGGCTACACAGATACGCAGTATTTT; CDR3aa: CASSQDRGLGYTDTQYF
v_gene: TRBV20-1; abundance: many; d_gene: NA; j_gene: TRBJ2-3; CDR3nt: TGCAGTGTCCCCGCACCAGATACGCAGTATTTT; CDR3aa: CSVPAPDTQYF
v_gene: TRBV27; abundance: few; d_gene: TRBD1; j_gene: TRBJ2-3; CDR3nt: TGTGCCAGCAGTAACCGGGACAGAGTCACAGATACGCAGTATTTT; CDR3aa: CASSNRDRVTDTQYF
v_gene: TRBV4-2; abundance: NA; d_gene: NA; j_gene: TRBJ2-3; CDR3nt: TGTGCCAGCAGCCAGGGACTGGTTGGCACAGATACGCAGTATTTT; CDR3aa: CASSQGLVGTDTQYF
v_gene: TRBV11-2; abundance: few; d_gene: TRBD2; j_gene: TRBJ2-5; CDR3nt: TGTGCCAGCAAGAGATTAGCGGGGGACCAAGAGACCCAGTACTTC; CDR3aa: CASKRLAGDQETQYF
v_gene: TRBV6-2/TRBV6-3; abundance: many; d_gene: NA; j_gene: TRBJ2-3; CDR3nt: TGTGCCAGCAGTTACGAGGGGTTCACAGATACGCAGTATTTT; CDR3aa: CASSYEGFTDTQYF
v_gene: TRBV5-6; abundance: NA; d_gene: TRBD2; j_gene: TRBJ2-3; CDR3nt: TGTGCCAGCAGCTCCGGCGGGGGGCGAACGCAGTATTTT; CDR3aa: CASSSGGGRTQYF
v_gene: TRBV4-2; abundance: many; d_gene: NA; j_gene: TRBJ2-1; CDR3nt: TGTGCCAGCAGCCAAGGCGGGGGAGGGGGAGAGCAGTTCTTC; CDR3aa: CASSQGGGGGEQFF
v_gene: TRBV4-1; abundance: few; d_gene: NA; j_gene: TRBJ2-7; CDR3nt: TGCGCCAGCAGCCTTCAGGGGCAAAAGCAGTACTTC; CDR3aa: CASSLQGQKQYF
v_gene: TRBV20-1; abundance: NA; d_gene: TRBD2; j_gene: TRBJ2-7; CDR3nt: TGCAGTGCTAGCCTGGGACTAGCGGGAAGCTCCTACGAGCAGTACTTC; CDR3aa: CSASLGLAGSSYEQYF
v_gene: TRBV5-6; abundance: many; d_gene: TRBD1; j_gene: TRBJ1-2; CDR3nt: TGTGCCAGCAGCCCCGGACAGGGGGCCTATGGCTACACCTTC; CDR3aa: CASSPGQGAYGYTF
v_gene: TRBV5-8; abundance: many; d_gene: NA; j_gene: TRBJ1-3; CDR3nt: TGTGCCAGCAGCTTGTACCGGGGAAGGTCTGAAAACACCATATATTTT; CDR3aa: CASSLYRGRSENTIYF
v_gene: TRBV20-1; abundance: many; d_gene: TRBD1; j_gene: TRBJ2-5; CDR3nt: TGCAGTGCTTCCGAGGGGACAGACGAACAAGAGACCCAGTACTTC; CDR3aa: CSASEGTDEQETQYF
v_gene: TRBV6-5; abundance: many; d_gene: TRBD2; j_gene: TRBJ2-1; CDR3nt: TGTGCCAGCACCTTTAGCGGGGCACCTGAGCAGTTCTTC; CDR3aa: CASTFSGAPEQFF
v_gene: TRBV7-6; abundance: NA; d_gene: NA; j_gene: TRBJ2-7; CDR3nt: TGTGCCAGCAGCAACAGGGCAAAGGACGAGCAGTACTTC; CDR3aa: CASSNRAKDEQYF
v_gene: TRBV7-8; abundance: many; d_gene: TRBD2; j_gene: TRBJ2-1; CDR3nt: TGTGCCAGCAGCCGAATTACCGGGACTAGCGGGGGGGCCGCGTGGATCTTC; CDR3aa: CASSRITGTSGGAAWIF
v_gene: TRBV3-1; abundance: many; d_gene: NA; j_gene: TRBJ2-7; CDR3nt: TGTGCCAGCAGCCGAAGGGGAATGGGGGCCCCCTACGAGCAGTACTTC; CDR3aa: CASSRRGMGAPYEQYF
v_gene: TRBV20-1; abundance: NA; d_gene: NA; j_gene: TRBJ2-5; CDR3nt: TGCAGTGCTAGCGCACCCCCCCAAGAGACCCAGTACTTC; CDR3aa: CSASAPPQETQYF
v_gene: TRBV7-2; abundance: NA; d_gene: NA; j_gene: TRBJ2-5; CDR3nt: TGTGCCAGCAGCTTAGCGGCTATTCAAGAGACCCAGTACTTC; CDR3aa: CASSLAAIQETQYF
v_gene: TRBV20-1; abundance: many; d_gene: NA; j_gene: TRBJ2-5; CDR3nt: TGCAGTGTTGGGAAAACAGAAGAGACCCAGTACTTC; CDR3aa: CSVGKTEETQYF
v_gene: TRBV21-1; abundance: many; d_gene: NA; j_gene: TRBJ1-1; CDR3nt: TGTGCCAGCAGCCAAACCCGGGACAGGAGCCGACTGAACACTGAAGCTTTCTTT; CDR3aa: CASSQTRDRSRLNTEAFF
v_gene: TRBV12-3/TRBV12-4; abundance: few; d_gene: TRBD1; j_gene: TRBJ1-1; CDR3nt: TGTGCCAGCAGGTATCGTCGATGGACAGGATCTGAAGCTTTCTTT; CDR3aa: CASRYRRWTGSEAFF